This T cell receptor (beta chain) is drawn from a study of shared clonotypes between healthy human individuals. TCRdb's table, derived via immunoSEQ multiplex PCR, lists solely in-frame clones and lacks some. The sample includes around 1,000,000 clones, 70% to 85% seen only once; the top ten take about 0.94%. Trimming pared 6 bases from V and 1 base from J, leaving 12 bases between. Germline V gene data show CDR1 as MDHEN and CDR2 as SYDVKM. The CDR3 is made up of 15 amino acids. The sample comprised memory CD4+ T cells from PBMCs. Subset in this sample: CD45RA-negative fraction. The chain is built from TRBV28 and TRBJ2-2, with D tentatively TRBD1 or TRBD2 (6 bases each). This sequence originates from a man between 18 and 35 years old in good health. Some clones in this sample may be carry-over from other donors' samples. The DNA of the CDR3 is TGTGCCAGCAGCGGGGGCGCCCTGAACACCGGGGAGCTGTTTTTT. The encoded protein is CASSGGALNTGELFF.